This TCR beta chain originates from a study of shared clonotypes between healthy human individuals. The germline V gene encodes CDR1 KGHSH and CDR2 LQKENI. The CDR3 is 15 residues long. The germline V and J ends were trimmed by 1 base and 4 bases, with 10 bases remaining between them. The method was immunoSEQ multiplex PCR; TCRdb's version includes in-frame clones alone and lacks a portion of them. The table has about 2.4 million clones, 80% to 95% seen once; the top ten hold about 0.39%. Study observations and caveats: Across several donors, naive CD4 shared 5% to 5.5%, naive CD8 under 4%, memory CD4 roughly 2.3%, memory CD8 about 0.4%.

With regard to this clone: What it binds is unknown.

The TCR comes from a man between 18 and 29 years old in good health. Some clones in this sample may be carry-over from other donors' samples. This chain connects TRBV18 to TRBJ1-4; D call uncertain. The material sequenced was naive CD4+ T cells from PBMCs. Subset noted: CD45RA+ positively selected. In DNA form, the CDR3 reads TGTGCCAGCTCACCACTATCGGCGGGTAATGAAAAACTGTTTTTT. It encodes CASSPLSAGNEKLFF. The variable domain in full, with the rest retrieved from reference TRBV18 and TRBJ1-4, is NAGVMQNPRHLVRRRGQEARLRCSPMKGHSHVYWYRQLPEEGLKFMVYLQKENIIDESGMPKERFSAEFPKEGPSILRIQQVVRGDSAAYFCASSPLSAGNEKLFFGSGTQLSVL.